This T cell receptor beta chain came from a study of cytomegalovirus exposure and HLA in healthy donors. PCR primers comprised 60 Vbeta and 13 Jbeta primers. Only in-frame clones appear in the TCRdb table, and some are missing; sequencing was by immunoSEQ multiplex PCR. The profile shows 150,000 to 200,000 clones, roughly 84% of them singletons. Study outcomes and limitations: Most TCR sequences showed up rarely, but some public TCRs showed up in many donors.

Trimming cost V 7 bases and J 7 bases, with 14 bases left between them. This CDR3 region has 13 residues. CDR1 and CDR2 (germline): MDHEN, SYDVKM. With regard to this clone: As yet, its antigen is unknown.

This sequence was found in a man younger than 30 in good health and CMV-seronegative. The sample comprised PBMCs. This rearrangement joins TRBV28 to TRBJ2-1, with D maybe TRBD2 (6 bases). The CDR3 nucleotides are TGTGCCAGCAAGAAGCGGGCTTGGAATGAGCAGTTCTTC. As protein: CASKKRAWNEQFF.